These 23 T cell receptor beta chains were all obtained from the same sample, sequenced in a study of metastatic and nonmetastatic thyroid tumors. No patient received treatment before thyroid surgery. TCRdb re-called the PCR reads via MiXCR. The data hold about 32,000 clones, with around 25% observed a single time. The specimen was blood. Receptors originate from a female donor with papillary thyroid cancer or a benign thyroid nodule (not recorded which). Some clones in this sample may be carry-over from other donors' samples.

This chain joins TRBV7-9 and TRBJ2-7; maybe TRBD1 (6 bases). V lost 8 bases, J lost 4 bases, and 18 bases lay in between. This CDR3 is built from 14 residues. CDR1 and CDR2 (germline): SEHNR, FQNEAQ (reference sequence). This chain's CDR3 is CASCSDSRPYEQYF. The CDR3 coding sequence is TGTGCCAGCTGCTCGGACAGCCGGCCGTACGAGCAGTACTTC.

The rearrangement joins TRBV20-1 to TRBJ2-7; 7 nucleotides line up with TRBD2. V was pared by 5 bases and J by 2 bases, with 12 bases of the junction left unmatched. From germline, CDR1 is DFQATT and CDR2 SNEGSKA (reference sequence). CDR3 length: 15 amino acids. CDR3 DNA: TGCAGTGCTCCTCTGCCGGGACTAATAACCTACGAGCAGTACTTC. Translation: CSAPLPGLITYEQYF.

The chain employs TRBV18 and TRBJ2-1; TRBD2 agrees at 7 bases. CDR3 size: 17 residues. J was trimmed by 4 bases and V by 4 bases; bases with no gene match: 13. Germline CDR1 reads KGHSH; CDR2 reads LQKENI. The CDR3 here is CASSHSLVAGEYNEQFF. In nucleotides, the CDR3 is TGTGCCAGCTCACACTCCTTGGTGGCGGGAGAATACAATGAGCAGTTCTTC.

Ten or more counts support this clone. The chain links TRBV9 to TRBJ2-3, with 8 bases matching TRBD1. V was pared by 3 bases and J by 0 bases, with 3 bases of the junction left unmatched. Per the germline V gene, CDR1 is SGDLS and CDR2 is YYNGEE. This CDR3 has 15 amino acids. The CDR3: CASSGQGRSTDTQYF. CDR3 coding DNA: TGTGCCAGCAGCGGACAGGGGCGGAGCACAGATACGCAGTATTTT.

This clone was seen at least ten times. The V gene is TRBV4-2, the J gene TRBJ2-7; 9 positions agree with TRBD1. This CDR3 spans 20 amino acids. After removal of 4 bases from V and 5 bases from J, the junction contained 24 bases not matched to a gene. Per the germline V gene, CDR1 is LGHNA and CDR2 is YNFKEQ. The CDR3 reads CASSPGPVGDWGTGYHEQYF. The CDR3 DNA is TGTGCCAGCAGCCCTGGCCCGGTAGGCGATTGGGGGACAGGGTACCACGAGCAGTACTTC.

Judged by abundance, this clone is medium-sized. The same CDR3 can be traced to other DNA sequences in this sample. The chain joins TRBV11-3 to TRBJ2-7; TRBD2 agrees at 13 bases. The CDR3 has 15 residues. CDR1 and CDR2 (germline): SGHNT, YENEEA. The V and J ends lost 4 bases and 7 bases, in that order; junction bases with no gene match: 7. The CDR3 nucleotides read TGTGCCAGCAGCTCCCGACTAGCGGGAGGCGGTGAGCAGTACTTC. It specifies CASSSRLAGGGEQYF.

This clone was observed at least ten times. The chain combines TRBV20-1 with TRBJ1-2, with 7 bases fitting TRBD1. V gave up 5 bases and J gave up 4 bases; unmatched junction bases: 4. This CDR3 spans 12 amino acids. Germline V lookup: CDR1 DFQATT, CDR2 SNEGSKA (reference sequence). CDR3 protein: CSAGTGVYGYTF. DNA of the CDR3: TGCAGTGCTGGCACAGGGGTCTATGGCTACACCTTC.

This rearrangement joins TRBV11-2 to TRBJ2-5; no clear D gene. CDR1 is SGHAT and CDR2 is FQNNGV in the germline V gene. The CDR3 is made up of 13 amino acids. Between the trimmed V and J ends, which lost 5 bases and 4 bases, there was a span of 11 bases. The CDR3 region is CASSQAPRETQYF. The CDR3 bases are TGTGCCAGCAGCCAAGCACCCAGAGAGACCCAGTACTTC.

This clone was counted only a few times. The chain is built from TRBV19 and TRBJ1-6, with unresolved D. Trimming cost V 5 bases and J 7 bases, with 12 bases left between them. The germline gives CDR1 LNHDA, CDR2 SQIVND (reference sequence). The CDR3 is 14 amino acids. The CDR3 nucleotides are TGTGCCAGTAGTCGTAATATGTTGAATTCACCCCTCCACTTT. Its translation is CASSRNMLNSPLHF.

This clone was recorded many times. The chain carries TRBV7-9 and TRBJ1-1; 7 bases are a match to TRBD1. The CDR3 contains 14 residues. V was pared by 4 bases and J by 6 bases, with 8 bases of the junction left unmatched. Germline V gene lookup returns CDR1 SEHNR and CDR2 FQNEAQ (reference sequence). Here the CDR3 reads CASSSGSRGPEAFF. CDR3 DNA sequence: TGTGCCAGCAGCTCTGGGTCTAGGGGGCCTGAAGCTTTCTTT.

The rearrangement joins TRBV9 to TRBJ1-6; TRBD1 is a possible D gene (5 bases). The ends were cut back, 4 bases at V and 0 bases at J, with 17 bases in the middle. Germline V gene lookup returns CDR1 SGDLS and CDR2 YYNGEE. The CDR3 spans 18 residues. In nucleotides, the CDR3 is TGTGCCAGCAGCCCCCGCCGGGACCTGAGCTCCTATAATTCACCCCTCCACTTT. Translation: CASSPRRDLSSYNSPLHF.

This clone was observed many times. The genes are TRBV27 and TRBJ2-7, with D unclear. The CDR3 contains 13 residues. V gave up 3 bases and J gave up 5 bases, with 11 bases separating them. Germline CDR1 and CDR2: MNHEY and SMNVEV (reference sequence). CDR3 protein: CASSFNGPNEQYF. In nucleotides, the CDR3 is TGTGCCAGCAGTTTCAACGGCCCCAACGAGCAGTACTTC.

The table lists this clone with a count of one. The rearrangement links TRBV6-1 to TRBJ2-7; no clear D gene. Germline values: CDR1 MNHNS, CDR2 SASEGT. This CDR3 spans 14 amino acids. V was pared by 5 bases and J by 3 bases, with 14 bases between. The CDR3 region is CASSPRPSIYEQYF. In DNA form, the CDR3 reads TGTGCCAGCAGTCCCCGACCTTCAATCTACGAGCAGTACTTC.

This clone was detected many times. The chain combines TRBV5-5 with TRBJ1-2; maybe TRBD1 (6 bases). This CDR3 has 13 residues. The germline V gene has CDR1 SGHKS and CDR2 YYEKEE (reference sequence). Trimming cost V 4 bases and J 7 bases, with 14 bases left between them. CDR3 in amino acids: CASSIGQSSGYTF. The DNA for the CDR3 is TGTGCCAGCAGCATCGGACAGAGTAGTGGCTACACCTTC.

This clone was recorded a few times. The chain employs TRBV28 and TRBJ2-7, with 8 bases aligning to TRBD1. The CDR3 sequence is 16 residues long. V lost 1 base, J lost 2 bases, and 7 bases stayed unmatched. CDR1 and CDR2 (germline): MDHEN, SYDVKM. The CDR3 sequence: CASSLSSGTGPYEQYF. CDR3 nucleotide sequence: TGTGCCAGCAGTTTATCCTCCGGGACAGGCCCCTACGAGCAGTACTTC.

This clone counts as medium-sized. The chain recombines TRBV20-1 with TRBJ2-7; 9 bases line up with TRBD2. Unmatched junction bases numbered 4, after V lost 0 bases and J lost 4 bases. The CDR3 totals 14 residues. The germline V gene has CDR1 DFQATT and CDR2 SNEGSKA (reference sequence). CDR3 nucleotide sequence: TGCAGTGCTAGAGAGCTAGCGGGATCGTACGAGCAGTACTTC. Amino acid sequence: CSARELAGSYEQYF.

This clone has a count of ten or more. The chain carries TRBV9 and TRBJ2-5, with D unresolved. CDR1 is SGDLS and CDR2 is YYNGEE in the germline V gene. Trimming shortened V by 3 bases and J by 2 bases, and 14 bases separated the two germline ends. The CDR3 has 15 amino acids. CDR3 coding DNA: TGTGCCAGCAGCGAAAATTCCGGGTCTCAAGAGACCCAGTACTTC. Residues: CASSENSGSQETQYF.

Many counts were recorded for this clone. Here the CDR3 reads CASSFSGTEQYF. In DNA form, the CDR3 reads TGTGCCAGCAGCTTTAGTGGGACCGAGCAGTACTTC. The chain couples TRBV7-9 to TRBJ2-7, with D perhaps being TRBD1 or TRBD2 (5 bases each). Trimming shortened V by 3 bases and J by 6 bases, and 9 bases separated the two germline ends. CDR3 length: 12 amino acids. The germline V gene encodes CDR1 SEHNR and CDR2 FQNEAQ (reference sequence).

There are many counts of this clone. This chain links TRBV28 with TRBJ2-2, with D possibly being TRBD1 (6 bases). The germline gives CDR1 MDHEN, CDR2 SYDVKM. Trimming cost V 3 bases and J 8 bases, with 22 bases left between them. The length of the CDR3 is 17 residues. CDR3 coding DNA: TGTGCCAGCAGTTTCCCCCGAACAGGGAAGGGTACGGGGGAGCTGTTTTTT. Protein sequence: CASSFPRTGKGTGELFF. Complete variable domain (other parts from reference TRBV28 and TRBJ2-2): DVKVTQSSRYLVKRTGEKVFLECVQDMDHENMFWYRQDPGLGLRLIYFSYDVKMKEKGDIPEGYSVSREKKERFSLILESASTNQTSMYLCASSFPRTGKGTGELFFGEGSRLTVL.

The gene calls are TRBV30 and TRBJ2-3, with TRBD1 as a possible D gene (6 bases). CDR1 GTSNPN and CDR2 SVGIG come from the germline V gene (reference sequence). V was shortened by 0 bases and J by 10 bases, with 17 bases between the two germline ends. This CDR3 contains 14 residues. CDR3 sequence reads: CAWSVQGSTASQYF. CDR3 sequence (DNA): TGTGCCTGGAGTGTACAGGGCAGCACAGCTTCGCAGTATTTT.

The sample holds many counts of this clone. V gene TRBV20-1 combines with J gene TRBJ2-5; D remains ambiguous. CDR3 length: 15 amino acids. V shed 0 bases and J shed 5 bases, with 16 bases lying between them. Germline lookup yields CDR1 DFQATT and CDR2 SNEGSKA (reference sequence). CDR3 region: CSARDEDRPTETQYF. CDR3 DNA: TGCAGTGCTAGAGATGAAGATAGACCTACGGAGACCCAGTACTTC.

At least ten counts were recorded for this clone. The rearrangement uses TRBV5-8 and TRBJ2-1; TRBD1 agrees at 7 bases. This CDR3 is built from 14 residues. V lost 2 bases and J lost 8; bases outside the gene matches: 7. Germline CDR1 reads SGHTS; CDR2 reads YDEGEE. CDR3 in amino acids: CASSFWTGTDEQFF. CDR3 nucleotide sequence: TGTGCCAGCAGCTTTTGGACAGGAACCGATGAGCAGTTCTTC.

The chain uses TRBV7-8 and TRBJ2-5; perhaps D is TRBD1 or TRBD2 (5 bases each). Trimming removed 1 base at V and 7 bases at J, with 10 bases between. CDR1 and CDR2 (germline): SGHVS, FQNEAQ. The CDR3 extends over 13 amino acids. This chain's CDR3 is CASSLGGAVTQYF. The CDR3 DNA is TGTGCCAGCAGCTTAGGAGGGGCAGTGACCCAGTACTTC.